These T cell receptor beta chains were read from a single sample in a study of blood T cell repertoires in COVID-19. The data were produced by immunoSEQ multiplex PCR, yet TCRdb's version contains in-frame clones alone and is incomplete. The table lists some 140,000 clones, around 87% of them singletons. Input material: peripheral blood. All receptors derive from a man between 45 and 60 years old with active COVID-19. CDR3s include the opening cysteine and the closing phenylalanine or tryptophan.

>TRBV6-5|14
CASSERQLNTEAFF
>TRBV6-2/TRBV6-3|14
CASSYSTGGEGYTF
>TRBV5-1|16
CASSLAPGTPNQPQHF
>TRBV19|13
CASSALRADTQYF
>TRBV9|14
CASSSGQYQETQYF
>TRBV21-1|16
CASSKKGGQGNYGYTF
>TRBV7-8|20
CASSLPTYRDRGPYYYGYTF
>TRBV3-1/TRBV3-2|14
CASSLRDRNSPLHF
>TRBV7-6|15
CASSSMGQLNTEAFF
>TRBV7-9|14
CASSLGQGQETQYF
>TRBV5-1|13
CASSQWTGGGYTF
>TRBV24-1|16
CATSEGTSGLTDTQYF